These T cell receptor beta chains were read from a single sample in a study of early T cells in non-severe SARS-CoV-2 infection. A single record per CDR3 protein comes from TCRdb applying MiXCR to the 5' RACE reads. Among fewer than 95,000 distinct CDR3 sequences listed, roughly 17% were seen once. This material consisted of whole blood, taken at baseline. The receptors were gathered from an adult who was a healthcare worker with PCR-confirmed SARS-CoV-2 infection or an uninfected control (not recorded which). The CDR3 runs from the conserved cysteine through the conserved F or W. The order of the fields is D gene, J gene, clone size, V gene, CDR3 DNA, CDR3 protein. The D gene is left open where the match is weak. A row's size may be missing; if present it is once, few, many or a size class.

D gene: .
J gene: TRBJ2-2
clone size: .
V gene: TRBV11-2
CDR3 DNA: TGTGCCAGCAGCTTCCCAGGGGAATTGGCCGGGGAGCTGTTTTTT
CDR3 protein: CASSFPGELAGELFF

D gene: .
J gene: TRBJ2-7
clone size: many
V gene: TRBV21-1
CDR3 DNA: TGTGCCAGCAGCAGTGGCAGTTCTTACGAGCAGTACTTC
CDR3 protein: CASSSGSSYEQYF

D gene: .
J gene: TRBJ2-1
clone size: many
V gene: TRBV4-1
CDR3 DNA: TGCGCCAGCAGCCTTCTAGGGGATGAGCAGTTCTTC
CDR3 protein: CASSLLGDEQFF

D gene: TRBD2
J gene: TRBJ2-1
clone size: few
V gene: TRBV4-1
CDR3 DNA: TGCGCCAGCAGCCAAGTCCCCCTAGCGGTTGAGCAGTTCTTC
CDR3 protein: CASSQVPLAVEQFF

D gene: .
J gene: TRBJ1-1
clone size: .
V gene: TRBV4-1
CDR3 DNA: TGCGCCAGCAGCCAAGGCGGGGAGAACACTGAAGCTTTCTTT
CDR3 protein: CASSQGGENTEAFF

D gene: TRBD1
J gene: TRBJ2-5
clone size: .
V gene: TRBV20-1
CDR3 DNA: TGCAGTGCTAGGGAGGACAGGCCACAAGAGACCCAGTACTTC
CDR3 protein: CSAREDRPQETQYF

D gene: .
J gene: TRBJ1-5
clone size: many
V gene: TRBV7-2
CDR3 DNA: TGTGCCAGCAGCCCGGACAGCGTTACATATCAGCCCCAGCATTTT
CDR3 protein: CASSPDSVTYQPQHF

D gene: TRBD2
J gene: TRBJ2-1
clone size: .
V gene: TRBV11-2
CDR3 DNA: TGTGCCAGCAGCCCAGGGGGGACTAGCGGTAGCTCCTACAATGAGCAGTTCTTC
CDR3 protein: CASSPGGTSGSSYNEQFF

D gene: .
J gene: TRBJ2-3
clone size: few
V gene: TRBV29-1
CDR3 DNA: TGCAGCGTTGCGAGTTGGCTGCTCACAGATACGCAGTATTTT
CDR3 protein: CSVASWLLTDTQYF

D gene: .
J gene: TRBJ2-1
clone size: .
V gene: TRBV3-1
CDR3 DNA: TGTGCCAGCAGCCAAGAAGAGAGCGGGCGTCAGTTCTTC
CDR3 protein: CASSQEESGRQFF

D gene: TRBD1
J gene: TRBJ1-1
clone size: few
V gene: TRBV2
CDR3 DNA: TGTGCCAGCACTCGGGACAGGGGAACTGAAGCTTTCTTT
CDR3 protein: CASTRDRGTEAFF

D gene: .
J gene: TRBJ1-2
clone size: few
V gene: TRBV4-1
CDR3 DNA: TGCGCCAGCAGCCAAAGCAGGGGTAACACGAACTATGGCTACACCTTC
CDR3 protein: CASSQSRGNTNYGYTF

D gene: .
J gene: TRBJ2-7
clone size: .
V gene: TRBV21-1
CDR3 DNA: TGTGCCAGCAGCTTGTGGAGCTCCTACGAGCAGTACTTC
CDR3 protein: CASSLWSSYEQYF

D gene: TRBD2
J gene: TRBJ2-2
clone size: few
V gene: TRBV7-9
CDR3 DNA: TGTGCCAGCAGCTTTCCTAGCGGGAGGGCCGACACCGGGGAGCTGTTTTTT
CDR3 protein: CASSFPSGRADTGELFF

D gene: .
J gene: TRBJ2-7
clone size: few
V gene: TRBV6-2/TRBV6-3
CDR3 DNA: TGTGCCAGCTGTTCCCTCTCCTACGAGCAGTACTTC
CDR3 protein: CASCSLSYEQYF

D gene: .
J gene: TRBJ2-2
clone size: many
V gene: TRBV25-1
CDR3 DNA: TGTGCCAGCAGTGAATTGGGGGTTCATGGCACCGGGGAGCTGTTTTTT
CDR3 protein: CASSELGVHGTGELFF

D gene: .
J gene: TRBJ1-1
clone size: .
V gene: TRBV6-4
CDR3 DNA: TGTGCCAGCAGTCCAGACAGGACGAACACTGAAGCTTTCTTT
CDR3 protein: CASSPDRTNTEAFF

D gene: .
J gene: TRBJ2-1
clone size: .
V gene: TRBV15
CDR3 DNA: TGTGCCACCAGCACAGGGGCAGTCGATGAGCAGTTCTTC
CDR3 protein: CATSTGAVDEQFF

D gene: .
J gene: TRBJ2-3
clone size: many
V gene: TRBV25-1
CDR3 DNA: TGTGCCAGCAGCGCTCTAGGGGAGGATACGCAGTATTTT
CDR3 protein: CASSALGEDTQYF

D gene: .
J gene: TRBJ2-2
clone size: .
V gene: TRBV13
CDR3 DNA: TGTGCCAGCAGCCGAACGGGACCACAGGGCCCTTCAGAGCGGGACTCGAACACCGGGGAGCTGTTTTTT
CDR3 protein: CASSRTGPQGPSERDSNTGELFF

D gene: .
J gene: TRBJ1-1
clone size: many
V gene: TRBV25-1
CDR3 DNA: TGTGCCAGCAGTACACAGGGTTCCACTGAAGCTTTCTTT
CDR3 protein: CASSTQGSTEAFF

D gene: TRBD1
J gene: TRBJ2-3
clone size: .
V gene: TRBV6-5
CDR3 DNA: TGTGCCAGCAGTCCCGGGACAGCACGCACAGATACGCAGTATTTT
CDR3 protein: CASSPGTARTDTQYF

D gene: .
J gene: TRBJ2-5
clone size: .
V gene: TRBV7-3
CDR3 DNA: TGTGCCAGCAGCCCGACCGCGTTGGAGGAGACCCAGTACTTC
CDR3 protein: CASSPTALEETQYF

D gene: .
J gene: TRBJ2-7
clone size: few
V gene: TRBV7-3
CDR3 DNA: TGTGCCAGCAGCTTAACTCCAACCTCTCCTGGGAAGTACTTC
CDR3 protein: CASSLTPTSPGKYF

D gene: TRBD2
J gene: TRBJ2-1
clone size: .
V gene: TRBV20-1
CDR3 DNA: TGCAGTGCTAGTCTCCCGGGACTAGCGGACAATGAGCAGTTCTTC
CDR3 protein: CSASLPGLADNEQFF

D gene: TRBD1
J gene: TRBJ2-3
clone size: .
V gene: TRBV7-9
CDR3 DNA: TGTGCCAGCAGCTCTGGACAGGGTGGAGATACGCAGTATTTT
CDR3 protein: CASSSGQGGDTQYF

D gene: .
J gene: TRBJ1-2
clone size: few
V gene: TRBV7-9
CDR3 DNA: TGTGCCAGCAGCTTAGAACTTAACTATGGCTACACCTTC
CDR3 protein: CASSLELNYGYTF

D gene: .
J gene: TRBJ1-5
clone size: many
V gene: TRBV30
CDR3 DNA: TGTGCCTGTGAGGCTCGTAGCAATCAGCCCCAGCATTTT
CDR3 protein: CACEARSNQPQHF

D gene: .
J gene: TRBJ1-6
clone size: .
V gene: TRBV2
CDR3 DNA: TGTGCCAGCAGGCAGTGGGGGGATGGTTCACCCCTCCACTTT
CDR3 protein: CASRQWGDGSPLHF

D gene: TRBD1
J gene: TRBJ1-1
clone size: few
V gene: TRBV28
CDR3 DNA: TGTGCCAGCAGTATATTGGACAGGGGGCTTACTGAAGCTTTCTTT
CDR3 protein: CASSILDRGLTEAFF

D gene: .
J gene: TRBJ2-2
clone size: few
V gene: TRBV20-1
CDR3 DNA: TGCAGTGCTTACTTCACCGGGGAGCTGTTTTTT
CDR3 protein: CSAYFTGELFF

D gene: .
J gene: TRBJ1-3
clone size: .
V gene: TRBV5-1
CDR3 DNA: TGCGCCAGCAGCTTGGGGGCCTCCTCTGGAAACACCATATATTTT
CDR3 protein: CASSLGASSGNTIYF

D gene: TRBD1
J gene: TRBJ2-7
clone size: .
V gene: TRBV7-2
CDR3 DNA: TGTGCCAGCAGCTCGGACAGGTTTACCTACGAGCAGTACTTC
CDR3 protein: CASSSDRFTYEQYF

D gene: .
J gene: TRBJ1-2
clone size: few
V gene: TRBV5-1
CDR3 DNA: TGCGCCAGCTCCGGGGGCTGGGACTATGGCTACACCTTC
CDR3 protein: CASSGGWDYGYTF

D gene: TRBD2
J gene: TRBJ2-3
clone size: few
V gene: TRBV5-1
CDR3 DNA: TGCGCCAGCAGCTTGGGAGCGGTAGCGGGAGGATCAGATACGCAGTATTTT
CDR3 protein: CASSLGAVAGGSDTQYF

D gene: .
J gene: TRBJ2-2
clone size: .
V gene: TRBV19
CDR3 DNA: TGTGCCAGTAGTCTTCAGATAACCGGGGAGCTGTTTTTT
CDR3 protein: CASSLQITGELFF

D gene: TRBD1
J gene: TRBJ2-3
clone size: few
V gene: TRBV23-1
CDR3 DNA: TGCGCCAGCAGTCAGAACAGGGGAGCCACAGATACGCAGTATTTT
CDR3 protein: CASSQNRGATDTQYF